This T cell receptor (beta chain) was sequenced during a study of T cell changes during pregnancy in multiple sclerosis. There are 13 residues in the CDR3. V was shortened by 4 bases and J by 5 bases, with 11 bases between the two germline ends. CDR1 and CDR2 from the germline V gene are MNHNY and SVGAGI (reference sequence). Sequenced by immunoSEQ multiplex PCR; TCRdb stores in-frame clones only, minus some. In the table there are about 38,000 clones, 85% to 95% of which are singletons. This sequence joins TRBV6-6 and TRBJ1-1; D is unclear. This material consisted of CD4+ T cells from peripheral blood mononuclear cells, taken after pregnancy. The clonotype comes from a female donor in good health, enrolled as a control in a pregnancy study. CDR3 coding DNA: TGTGCCAGCAGTTGGTCCCCGGGGACTGAAGCTTTCTTT. This encodes CASSWSPGTEAFF.